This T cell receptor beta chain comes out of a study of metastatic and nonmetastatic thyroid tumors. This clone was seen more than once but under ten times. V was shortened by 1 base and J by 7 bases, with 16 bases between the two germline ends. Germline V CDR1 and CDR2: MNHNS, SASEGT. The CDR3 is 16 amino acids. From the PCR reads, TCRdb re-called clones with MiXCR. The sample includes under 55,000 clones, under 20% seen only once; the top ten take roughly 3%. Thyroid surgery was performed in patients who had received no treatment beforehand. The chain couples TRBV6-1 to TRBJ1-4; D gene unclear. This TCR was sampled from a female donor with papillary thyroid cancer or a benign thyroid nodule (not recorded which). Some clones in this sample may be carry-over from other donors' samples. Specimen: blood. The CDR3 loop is CASSEECAREFEKLFF. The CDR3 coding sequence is TGTGCCAGCAGTGAAGAGTGTGCACGGGAATTTGAAAAACTGTTTTTT.